What follows are 24 T cell receptor beta chains derived from one specimen sequenced in a study of beta chain features in type 1 diabetes. Expressed TCRB transcripts were sequenced because the isolated RNA had all been reverse transcribed beforehand. Assay used: immunoSEQ multiplex PCR; TCRdb lists only in-frame clones, some missing. The sample includes fewer than 350,000 clones, under 8.5% of them seen just once. The specimen was central memory CD4+ T cells from blood. All receptors come from a woman younger than 35 in good health.

This clone came up many times. The rearrangement joins TRBV18 to TRBJ2-1; D might be TRBD2 (6 bases). The V end was cut by 5 bases, the J end by 3 bases, with 17 bases between. Germline-derived CDR1 and CDR2 are KGHSH and LQKENI. The CDR3 loop spans 16 amino acids. CDR3 sequence: CASSSRLGTDYNEQFF. The CDR3 DNA sequence: TGTGCCAGCTCATCAAGGCTCGGGACTGACTACAATGAGCAGTTCTTC.

The J gene is TRBJ2-5, the V gene TRBV2; 9 bases align to TRBD1. The germline gives CDR1 SNHLY, CDR2 FYNNEI. J lost 5 bases, V lost 6 bases, and 1 base had no gene match. The CDR3 loop spans 12 amino acids. CDR3 DNA sequence: TGTGCCAGCAGAGACAGGGGGGAGACCCAGTACTTC. It translates to CASRDRGETQYF.

There are many counts of this clone. Other DNA sequences in the sample encode the same CDR3. This rearrangement joins TRBV18 to TRBJ2-3; D unresolved. The germline V gene encodes CDR1 KGHSH and CDR2 LQKENI. CDR3 length: 16 residues. The V gene lost 0 bases and the J gene lost 1 base, with 11 bases spanning the gap. Here the CDR3 reads CASSPPETGGTDTQYF. The CDR3 DNA follows: TGTGCCAGCTCACCACCTGAGACTGGTGGCACAGATACGCAGTATTTT.

Many counts were recorded for this clone. This chain links TRBV10-2 with TRBJ2-5; D unclear. V was pared by 5 bases and J by 5 bases, with 6 bases between. CDR3 length equals 11 residues. Germline lookup yields CDR1 WSHSY and CDR2 SAAADI. This chain's CDR3 is CASSPRETQYF. The CDR3 DNA reads TGCGCCAGCAGTCCCCGGGAGACCCAGTACTTC.

The chain uses TRBV27 and TRBJ2-7, with a weak D call TRBD1 (6 bases). There are 14 residues in the CDR3. In germline, CDR1 is MNHEY, CDR2 SMNVEV (reference sequence). V was pared by 6 bases and J by 2 bases, with 14 bases between. The CDR3 protein is CASRLRDTAYEQYF. Here the CDR3 DNA reads TGTGCCAGCAGATTACGGGACACAGCCTACGAGCAGTACTTC.

The chain is built from TRBV4-3 and TRBJ1-2; 8 bases agree with TRBD1. The CDR3 covers 15 residues. Trimming at V came to 4 bases and at J to 8 bases, leaving 12 bases not matched to a gene. The germline gives CDR1 LGHNA, CDR2 YSLEER. The CDR3 spells CASSRNPGQVLGYTF. The DNA for the CDR3 is TGCGCCAGCAGCCGTAACCCGGGACAGGTCTTAGGCTACACCTTC.

Only a few counts were recorded for this clone. The V gene is TRBV9, the J gene TRBJ2-5, with 9 nucleotides matching TRBD2. The CDR3 spans 12 residues. Germline V gene sequence: CDR1 SGDLS, CDR2 YYNGEE. V dropped 7 bases and J dropped 5; count of bases not matched to a gene: 3. CDR3 residues: CASASGVETQYF. As DNA, the CDR3 is TGTGCCAGCGCTAGCGGGGTTGAGACCCAGTACTTC.

This clone was recorded at least ten times. The J gene is TRBJ1-1, the V gene TRBV9, with TRBD1 identical over 8 bases. Losses at the gene ends were 3 bases for V and 2 bases for J; bases not matched to a gene: 3. Germline V lookup: CDR1 SGDLS, CDR2 YYNGEE. The CDR3 has 14 residues. Here the CDR3 reads CASSGGQANTEAFF. The CDR3 bases are TGTGCCAGCAGCGGGGGACAGGCTAACACTGAAGCTTTCTTT.

This clone was seen only a few times. V gene TRBV7-3 combines with J gene TRBJ1-1; D is possibly TRBD1 (5 bases). V shed 2 bases and J shed 0 bases, with 10 bases lying between them. The CDR3 is 15 residues long. Germline CDR1 and CDR2: SGHTA and FQGTGA. Written as DNA, the CDR3 is TGTGCCAGCAGCTTAGGGACGGGCATGAACACTGAAGCTTTCTTT. This sequence encodes CASSLGTGMNTEAFF.

This clone was recorded a few times. The chain employs TRBV5-1 and TRBJ2-3, with no clear D. Trimming took off 5 bases at V and 3 bases at J, with 13 bases between the two ends. In germline, CDR1 is SGHRS, CDR2 YFSETQ. The CDR3 has 14 residues. The CDR3 loop reads CASSFGAETDTQYF. CDR3 in DNA: TGCGCCAGCAGTTTCGGAGCAGAAACAGATACGCAGTATTTT.

This clone has only a few counts. The rearrangement links TRBV7-9 to TRBJ1-1; maybe TRBD1 (5 bases). V dropped 4 bases and J dropped 11 bases, with 20 bases sitting between them. The CDR3 length is 14 residues. Germline V CDR1 and CDR2: SEHNR, FQNEAQ (reference sequence). This CDR3 is CASSSRGNFVRAFF. The CDR3 DNA reads as TGTGCCAGCAGCTCCCGGGGCAATTTCGTGCGGGCTTTCTTT.

This clone came up a few times. The J gene is TRBJ2-7, the V gene TRBV4-1; D unresolved. The V gene's germline CDR1 is MGHRA and CDR2 YSYEKL. The V end was cut by 4 bases, the J end by 1 base, with 11 bases between. The CDR3 covers 14 residues. The chain's CDR3 is CASSLQVWSYEQYV. Here the CDR3 DNA reads TGCGCCAGCAGCCTCCAGGTTTGGTCCTACGAGCAGTACGTC.

This clone appeared a few times. The chain joins TRBV29-1 to TRBJ2-5; maybe TRBD1 (5 bases). The CDR3 sequence is 12 residues long. V was clipped by 4 bases and J by 4 bases, with 10 bases between them. Germline loops: CDR1 SQVTM, CDR2 ANQGSEA. The CDR3: CSVGHQGETQYF. CDR3 nucleotide sequence: TGCAGCGTTGGGCATCAGGGAGAGACCCAGTACTTC.

This sequence joins TRBV27 and TRBJ2-7; no definite D call. The CDR3 sequence is 19 residues long. The V end lost 2 bases, the J end lost 0 bases, and 23 bases lay between the germline ends. Per the germline V gene, CDR1 is MNHEY and CDR2 is SMNVEV (reference sequence). The CDR3 DNA follows: TGTGCCAGCAGTTTAAGATCGGCGCCGGTAGGTAAACTCTCCTACGAGCAGTACTTC. As protein: CASSLRSAPVGKLSYEQYF.

This clone was counted a few times. The chain recombines TRBV4-1 with TRBJ1-5, with 8 nucleotides matching TRBD1. The CDR3 length is 17 residues. Germline values: CDR1 MGHRA, CDR2 YSYEKL. With V trimmed by 1 base and J by 11 bases, 16 bases remained unmatched. CDR3 coding DNA: TGCGCCAGCAGCCAAGTGGGGACCGGGACAGGTCCCCTTGCCCAGCATTTT. Protein: CASSQVGTGTGPLAQHF.

The chain is built from TRBV7-8 and TRBJ1-3; D unresolved. CDR1 SGHVS and CDR2 FQNEAQ come from the germline V gene. V gave up 2 bases and J gave up 0 bases, with 5 bases separating them. The CDR3 runs 14 residues. CDR3 in amino acids: CASSLPSSGNTIYF. Here the CDR3 DNA reads TGTGCCAGCAGCTTACCCAGCTCTGGAAACACCATATATTTT.

The J gene is TRBJ2-5, the V gene TRBV2, with 8 bases fitting TRBD1. This CDR3 is 15 amino acids long. After removal of 4 bases from V and 5 bases from J, the junction contained 9 bases not matched to a gene. Germline CDR1 and CDR2: SNHLY and FYNNEI. The CDR3 DNA reads as TGTGCCAGCAGTGGACAGGGGATGATTGCGGAGACCCAGTACTTC. Amino acids: CASSGQGMIAETQYF. Together with reference TRBV2 and TRBJ2-5, the CDR3 gives the full variable domain: EPEVTQTPSHQVTQMGQEVILRCVPISNHLYFYWYRQILGQKVEFLVSFYNNEISEKSEIFDDQFSVERPDGSNFTLKIRSTKLEDSAMYFCASSGQGMIAETQYFGPGTRLLVL.

This clone has ten or more counts. The chain uses TRBV29-1 and TRBJ2-5, with a tentative D call TRBD1 (5 bases). The germline V gene encodes CDR1 SQVTM and CDR2 ANQGSEA. V lost 1 base and J 5 bases, leaving 11 bases between the germline ends. CDR3 length: 13 residues. Here the CDR3 reads CSVEGARVETQYF. The CDR3 DNA is TGCAGCGTTGAAGGGGCCAGGGTGGAGACCCAGTACTTC.

In its sample, this clone was seen many times. This chain joins TRBV4-2 and TRBJ2-4; TRBD2 matches at 7 bases. Trimming cost V 4 bases and J 7 bases; bases outside gene matches: 4. The CDR3 is 13 amino acids. The germline V gene encodes CDR1 LGHNA and CDR2 YNFKEQ. The CDR3 DNA sequence: TGTGCCAGCAGCCGGAGGGAGGGTAACATTCAGTACTTC. Its translation is CASSRREGNIQYF.

A note on this clone: The junction departs from germline at one end; a sequencing error may be responsible. The chain employs TRBV7-8 and TRBJ2-5, with a weak D call TRBD2 (6 bases). The CDR3 consists of 13 residues. The germline CDR1 and CDR2 sequences are SGHVS and FQNEAQ. CDR3: CASSLGGGETRYF. The CDR3 DNA is TGTGCCAGCAGCTTGGGAGGTGGAGAGACCCGGTACTTC.

About this clone: One junction end does not reproduce the germline sequence, and a read error may be involved. V usage is TRBV7-9 and J usage is TRBJ1-4; D not resolved. Germline values: CDR1 SEHNR, CDR2 FQNEAQ (reference sequence). The CDR3 totals 14 residues. The CDR3 is CASSQDPANEKLFF. In DNA form, the CDR3 reads TGCGCCAGCAGCCAAGACCCCGCTAATGAAAAACTGTTTTTT.

The rearrangement joins TRBV5-6 to TRBJ2-7, with TRBD2 matching 12 bases. Germline assignment: CDR1 SGHDT and CDR2 YYEEEE. With V trimmed by 2 bases and J by 2 bases, 2 bases remained unmatched. The CDR3 contains 15 residues. CDR3 residues: CASSFLAGGTYEQYV. CDR3 DNA sequence: TGTGCCAGCAGCTTTCTAGCGGGGGGGACCTACGAGCAGTACGTC.

Notes on this clone: One end of the junction varies from germline; a read error may be responsible. The V and J genes are TRBV7-7 and TRBJ2-2, with TRBD2 as a possible D gene (6 bases). Looked up from germline, CDR1 is SSHAT and CDR2 is FNYEAQ (reference sequence). This CDR3 comprises 15 residues. DNA of the CDR3: TGTGCTAGCAGCCCCTCCCGAGGGACTACCGGGGAGCTGTTTTTT. Its protein product is CASSPSRGTTGELFF.

This clone was observed many times. This chain connects TRBV2 to TRBJ2-3, with 7 bases lining up with TRBD2. The ends lost 4 bases at V and 4 bases at J; junction bases unmatched: 8. The length of the CDR3 is 15 residues. Per the germline V gene, CDR1 is SNHLY and CDR2 is FYNNEI. The CDR3 loop reads CASSVLAGASDTQYF. DNA for the CDR3: TGTGCCAGCAGTGTCCTTGCGGGAGCCTCAGATACGCAGTATTTT.